Presented here are 26 T cell receptor beta chains from one specimen sequenced in a study of cytomegalovirus exposure and HLA in healthy donors. The primer mix had 60 Vbeta and 13 Jbeta primers. TCRdb's table, derived via immunoSEQ multiplex PCR, lists solely in-frame clones and lacks some. The sample shows approximately 240,000 clones, 77% of them seen only once. Sequenced input: PBMCs. The receptors stem from a woman aged 60-75 years in good health and CMV-seropositive.

This clone was found a few times. J is TRBJ2-7 and V is TRBV4-3; 11 bases are shared with TRBD2. J lost 2 bases, V lost 4 bases, and 10 bases had no gene match. Germline lookup yields CDR1 LGHNA and CDR2 YSLEER. This CDR3 has 17 amino acids. CDR3 sequence reads: CASSLYLAGGSPYEQYF. CDR3 coding DNA: TGCGCCAGCAGCCTTTACCTAGCGGGGGGCTCCCCCTACGAGCAGTACTTC.

This chain connects TRBV7-2 to TRBJ2-3; TRBD1 is a possible D gene (5 bases). This CDR3 has 14 amino acids. Trimming stripped 1 base from V and 5 bases from J, with 10 bases between. Germline assignment: CDR1 SGHTA and CDR2 FQGNSA. This CDR3 is CASSLDQGVDTQYF. CDR3 nucleotide sequence: TGTGCCAGCAGCTTAGACCAGGGTGTAGATACGCAGTATTTT. Full variable domain (remainder filled in from reference TRBV7-2 and TRBJ2-3): GAGVSQSPSNKVTEKGKDVELRCDPISGHTALYWYRQSLGQGLEFLIYFQGNSAPDKSGLPSDRFSAERTGGSVSTLTIQRTQQEDSAVYLCASSLDQGVDTQYFGPGTRLTVL.

This chain connects TRBV4-2 to TRBJ2-5; D is ambiguous. The better agreement between TRBJ2-7 and the DNA end casts doubt on the J call. The CDR3 is made up of 17 amino acids. Germline loops: CDR1 LGHNA, CDR2 YNFKEQ. CDR3 loop: CASSQGLGALHSYEQYF. CDR3 bases: TGTGCCAGCAGCCAAGGGCTAGGAGCTCTTCACTCCTACGAGCAGTACTTC.

The V and J genes are TRBV5-1 and TRBJ2-7; 10 bases match TRBD1. CDR1 is SGHRS and CDR2 is YFSETQ in the germline V gene. The V gene end was trimmed by 4 bases and the J gene end by 3 bases; junction bases not matched to a gene: 10. The CDR3 loop spans 16 amino acids. The CDR3 DNA reads as TGCGCCAGCAGCGCAAACTCGGACAGGGGGATCTACGAGCAGTACTTC. Residues: CASSANSDRGIYEQYF.

Comments on this clone: A junction boundary mismatches the germline segment, possibly from a read error. The chain carries TRBV11-2 and TRBJ2-6, with a possible D match to TRBD2 (6 bases). The CDR3 is made up of 14 amino acids. Germline values: CDR1 SGHAT, CDR2 FQNNGV. CDR3 in amino acids: CATSPGVGANGLTF. The CDR3 DNA reads as TGTGCCACTAGCCCGGGGGTTGGGGCCAACGGCCTGACTTTC.

This chain connects TRBV4-3 to TRBJ2-3, with 12 bases that match TRBD2. With V trimmed by 4 bases and J by 9 bases, 5 bases remained unmatched. The CDR3 totals 14 residues. Germline V gives CDR1 LGHNA, CDR2 YSLEER. The CDR3 protein is CASSPRLAGDTQYF. The CDR3 coding sequence is TGCGCCAGCAGCCCGAGACTAGCGGGGGACACGCAGTATTTT.

This chain links TRBV20-1 with TRBJ2-7; D is undetermined. Germline CDR1 reads DFQATT; CDR2 reads SNEGSKA (reference sequence). V dropped 3 bases and J dropped 3 bases, with 6 bases sitting between them. The CDR3 is 11 residues long. This chain's CDR3 is CSASGLYEQYF. For the CDR3, the DNA is TGCAGTGCTAGTGGCCTCTACGAGCAGTACTTC.

V gene TRBV6-1 combines with J gene TRBJ2-5; 15 nucleotides match TRBD2. The germline CDR1 and CDR2 sequences are MNHNS and SASEGT. The CDR3 contains 16 residues. Unmatched junction bases numbered 5, after V lost 4 bases and J lost 5 bases. The CDR3 reads CASSGWTSGRGETQYF. The CDR3 DNA is TGTGCCAGCAGTGGCTGGACTAGCGGGAGGGGGGAGACCCAGTACTTC.

The V and J genes are TRBV19 and TRBJ1-2; TRBD1 aligns across 7 bases. The CDR3 covers 13 residues. In germline, CDR1 is LNHDA, CDR2 SQIVND (reference sequence). J lost 7 bases, V lost 4 bases, and 6 bases had no gene match. CDR3 in DNA: TGTGCCAGTAGTACGAAAGACAGGGCTGGCTACACCTTC. This gives the protein CASSTKDRAGYTF.

The chain is built from TRBV29-1 and TRBJ1-2, with D possibly matching TRBD1 (6 bases). Per the germline V gene, CDR1 is SQVTM and CDR2 is ANQGSEA. The V and J ends lost 0 bases and 0 bases respectively, with 14 bases between them. The length of the CDR3 is 16 residues. Here the CDR3 reads CSVEDLAGAPNYGYTF. The CDR3, as DNA: TGCAGCGTTGAAGATTTAGCAGGGGCTCCTAACTATGGCTACACCTTC.

The V gene is TRBV7-2, the J gene TRBJ1-1, with 10 bases identical to TRBD1. The germline V gene has CDR1 SGHTA and CDR2 FQGNSA. J was trimmed by 5 bases and V by 8 bases; bases with no gene match: 11. This CDR3 comprises 15 residues. CDR3 nucleotides: TGTGCCAGCGGCGGAGGGGGACAGGGGAGAACTGAAGCTTTCTTT. This gives the protein CASGGGGQGRTEAFF.

The CDR3 is CASSGRLAASVTDTQYF. Here the CDR3 DNA reads TGTGCCAGCAGCGGGAGACTAGCCGCTTCCGTCACAGATACGCAGTATTTT. V is TRBV9 and J is TRBJ2-3; 7 positions agree with TRBD2. The J segment lost 2 bases and the V segment lost 3 bases, leaving 12 bases of the junction unmatched. Germline-derived CDR1 and CDR2 are SGDLS and YYNGEE. The length of the CDR3 is 17 residues.

DNA for the CDR3: TGTGCCATCAGTCGAGGGCAAGCGGGAGCCCACGAGCAGTACTTC. Its protein is CAISRGQAGAHEQYF. The chain is built from TRBV10-3 and TRBJ2-7, with 8 bases that match TRBD2. Trimming removed 5 bases from V and 5 bases from J; junction bases left unmatched: 11. From germline, CDR1 is ENHRY and CDR2 SYGVKD. This CDR3 region has 15 residues.

The V gene is TRBV5-1, the J gene TRBJ2-6; D perhaps matches TRBD1 (5 bases). This CDR3 is 17 amino acids long. Per the germline V gene, CDR1 is SGHRS and CDR2 is YFSETQ. Deletions cut 3 bases from V and 0 bases from J, with 13 bases between. The CDR3 nucleotides are TGCGCCAGCAGCTGGCAGGGCCTAAGCTCTGGGGCCAACGTCCTGACTTTC. It codes for CASSWQGLSSGANVLTF.

This clone was detected a few times. The V call is TRBV4-1, the J call TRBJ2-7, with 10 bases lining up with TRBD2. V shed 2 bases and J 2 bases; nucleotides not matched to a gene: 9. Per the germline V gene, CDR1 is MGHRA and CDR2 is YSYEKL. The CDR3 has 17 residues. The CDR3 sequence: CASSQILAGTTTYEQYF. In nucleotides, the CDR3 is TGCGCCAGCAGCCAAATACTAGCGGGAACAACCACCTACGAGCAGTACTTC.

The V gene is TRBV12-1, the J gene TRBJ2-5; TRBD2, the table's D call, lacks a check against the DNA. TRBV12-1 is a pseudogene segment. This CDR3 is built from 18 residues. This CDR3 is CASSSGTSGGLVRETQYF. The CDR3 coding sequence is TGTGCCAGCAGCTCAGGGACTAGCGGGGGACTCGTGCGGGAGACCCAGTACTTC.

The chain is built from TRBV5-1 and TRBJ2-2; TRBD2 aligns across 7 bases. The V gene end was trimmed by 0 bases and the J gene end by 5 bases; junction bases not matched to a gene: 4. Germline-derived CDR1 and CDR2 are SGHRS and YFSETQ. This CDR3 is 15 amino acids long. The CDR3 spells CASSLGGLTTGELFF. The CDR3 DNA reads TGCGCCAGCAGCTTGGGGGGACTAACGACCGGGGAGCTGTTTTTT.

The chain joins TRBV19 to TRBJ2-5; D is perhaps TRBD1 (5 bases). Germline loops: CDR1 LNHDA, CDR2 SQIVND (reference sequence). The V end lost 6 bases, the J end lost 1 base, and 9 bases lay between the germline ends. The CDR3 is made up of 13 amino acids. The CDR3 protein is CASRPRAQETQYF. For the CDR3, the DNA is TGTGCCAGTAGGCCCAGGGCCCAAGAGACCCAGTACTTC. The whole variable domain, remainder taken from reference TRBV19 and TRBJ2-5, is DGGITQSPKYLFRKEGQNVTLSCEQNLNHDAMYWYRQDPGQGLRLIYYSQIVNDFQKGDIAEGYSVSREKKESFPLTVTSAQKNPTAFYLCASRPRAQETQYFGPGTRLLVL.

The rearrangement joins TRBV1 to TRBJ2-3; the listed D gene, TRBD2, was not tested against the DNA. TRBV1 is a pseudogene segment. The CDR3 is 18 amino acids. The DNA for the CDR3 is TGCACCAGCAGCCAATGTCCCCTAGCGGGGGGGCAAGAGGATACGCAGTATTTT. It yields the protein CTSSQCPLAGGQEDTQYF.

The chain has TRBV5-1 and TRBJ1-5; 7 bases line up with TRBD1. The trim removed 5 bases at V and 2 bases at J, leaving 7 bases unmatched. Germline values: CDR1 SGHRS, CDR2 YFSETQ. The CDR3 consists of 15 residues. CDR3 DNA sequence: TGCGCCAGCAGAGAAGGGGGCTCGGGCAATCAGCCCCAGCATTTT. This codes for CASREGGSGNQPQHF.

V gene TRBV30 combines with J gene TRBJ1-6; the D gene is possibly TRBD1 (5 bases). The CDR3 extends over 15 amino acids. Trimming cost V 0 bases and J 7 bases, with 13 bases left between them. Germline CDR1 reads GTSNPN; CDR2 reads SVGIG (reference sequence). CDR3 DNA: TGTGCCTGGAGTGTCAGGACGGGGGGGAATTCACCCCTCCACTTT. It is translated as CAWSVRTGGNSPLHF. The complete variable domain, with remaining parts taken from reference TRBV30 and TRBJ1-6, reads SQTIHQWPATLVQPVGSPLSLECTVEGTSNPNLYWYRQAAGRGLQLLFYSVGIGQISSEVPQNLSASRPQDRQFILSSKKLLLSDSGFYLCAWSVRTGGNSPLHFGNGTRLTVT.

This clone was counted between two and nine times. The DNA of the CDR3 is TGTGCCATCAGTGGTGGGCAGGGAAATTCACCCCTCCACTTT. It is translated as CAISGGQGNSPLHF. This chain joins TRBV10-3 and TRBJ1-6, with D perhaps TRBD1 (5 bases). The CDR3 extends over 14 amino acids. Germline loops: CDR1 ENHRY, CDR2 SYGVKD. V was shortened by 4 bases and J by 7 bases, with 11 bases between the two germline ends.

The chain combines TRBV19 with TRBJ2-4; no clear D. The germline V gene has CDR1 LNHDA and CDR2 SQIVND (reference sequence). V was shortened by 2 bases and J by 6 bases, with 8 bases between the two germline ends. The CDR3 runs to 13 residues. The CDR3 DNA reads TGTGCCAGTAGTATATCGACTCTAAACATTCAGTACTTC. This translates into CASSISTLNIQYF.

The chain recombines TRBV5-5 with TRBJ2-2; 8 bases line up with TRBD1. Germline loops: CDR1 SGHKS, CDR2 YYEKEE (reference sequence). The CDR3 runs to 17 residues. V shed 3 bases and J 5 bases; nucleotides not matched to a gene: 12. CDR3 region: CASSSDRGEKMTGELFF. The DNA for the CDR3 is TGTGCCAGCAGCTCAGACAGGGGCGAGAAAATGACCGGGGAGCTGTTTTTT.

The CDR3 protein is CSQATNYGYTF. The CDR3 bases are TGCAGTCAGGCTACTAACTATGGCTACACCTTC. The J gene is TRBJ1-2, the V gene TRBV20-1; D is ambiguous. Germline-derived CDR1 and CDR2 are DFQATT and SNEGSKA (reference sequence). CDR3 length: 11 amino acids. Trimming shortened V by 8 bases and J by 0 bases, and 7 bases separated the two germline ends.

J is TRBJ2-1 and V is TRBV5-4, with 8 bases fitting TRBD2. V was clipped by 3 bases and J by 5 bases; unmatched bases: 4. The CDR3 contains 14 residues. Looked up from germline, CDR1 is SGHNT and CDR2 is YYREEE (reference sequence). As DNA, the CDR3 is TGTGCCAGCAGCTCGGGAGGGTCCCACAATGAGCAGTTCTTC. As protein: CASSSGGSHNEQFF.